The 22 T cell receptor beta chains reported below all come from one sample, sequenced in a study of response to subunit inactivated influenza vaccine. TCRdb re-analysed the RT-PCR reads in MiXCR, keeping a single row per CDR3 protein. The repertoire has roughly 790,000 distinct CDR3 sequences, approximately 21% of them found once; the top ten carry around 9.6%. The sequenced sample was PBMCs from blood, obtained 5 days after vaccination. These receptors were obtained from a man aged 50 or older who received an inactivated influenza vaccine.

The chain employs TRBV20-1 and TRBJ2-7, with D uncertain. The CDR3 totals 12 residues. CDR1 and CDR2 from the germline V gene are DFQATT and SNEGSKA (reference sequence). V gave up 3 bases and J gave up 3 bases, with 9 bases separating them. In DNA, the CDR3 is TGCAGTGCTAGTGGCAGATACTACGAGCAGTACTTC. Its translation: CSASGRYYEQYF.

CDR3 DNA: TGTGCCAGCAGCCACCCGAGGACCTTTAACCGACAGCGGGAAGGATCCAAAAACATTCAGTACTTC. It specifies CASSHPRTFNRQREGSKNIQYF. This sequence joins TRBV4-2 and TRBJ2-4, with 7 positions matching TRBD2. Germline-derived CDR1 and CDR2 are LGHNA and YNFKEQ. This CDR3 contains 22 residues. Trimming took 3 bases from V and 2 from J; bases not matched to a gene: 25.

The rearrangement joins TRBV10-3 to TRBJ1-5; D is unclear. Germline CDR1 is ENHRY and CDR2 is SYGVKD. Trimming removed 3 bases at V and 2 bases at J, with 11 bases between. The CDR3 is made up of 15 amino acids. The CDR3 loop is CAISDRAGGNQPQHF. The CDR3 nucleotides are TGTGCCATCAGTGACCGTGCTGGGGGCAATCAGCCCCAGCATTTT.

Ten or more counts support this clonotype. The V gene is TRBV10-1, the J gene TRBJ2-7; the D gene is possibly TRBD1 (6 bases). Between the trimmed V and J ends, which lost 7 bases and 1 base, there was a span of 11 bases. The CDR3 is 13 residues long. Germline CDR1 WNHNN, CDR2 SYGVQD (reference sequence). CDR3 sequence reads: CASIRTASYEQYF. CDR3 nucleotide sequence: TGCGCCAGCATTAGGACAGCGTCCTACGAGCAGTACTTC.

The table lists this clonotype with a count of one. This sequence joins TRBV20-1 and TRBJ2-3; D gene ambiguous. The CDR3 loop spans 15 amino acids. Per germline, CDR1 DFQATT and CDR2 SNEGSKA (reference sequence). Trimming cost V 0 bases and J 0 bases, with 10 bases left between them. The CDR3 spells CSARENHQSTDTQYF. The CDR3, as DNA: TGCAGTGCTAGAGAAAATCACCAGAGCACAGATACGCAGTATTTT.

Ten or more counts support this clonotype. V and J are TRBV12-3 or TRBV12-4 and TRBJ1-6; D is uncertain. The CDR3 extends over 15 amino acids. Trimming took 3 bases from V and 7 from J, leaving 13 bases between them. The CDR3 spells CASSLDGRGNSPLHF. The CDR3, as DNA: TGTGCCAGCAGTTTGGATGGACGCGGGAATTCACCCCTCCACTTT.

The chain combines TRBV10-2 with TRBJ2-1; weak D call: TRBD2 (6 bases). Trimming removed 4 bases from V and 2 bases from J, with 18 bases in between. Germline CDR1 is WSHSY and CDR2 is SAAADI. CDR3 length: 17 amino acids. The CDR3 here is CASSGEATRVAYNEQFF. The DNA for the CDR3 is TGCGCCAGCAGTGGGGAGGCCACTAGGGTAGCCTACAATGAGCAGTTCTTC.

V is TRBV29-1 and J is TRBJ1-1; possible D gene TRBD1, 5 bases. The CDR3 is 13 amino acids. Germline V gene sequence: CDR1 SQVTM, CDR2 ANQGSEA. Trimming left V 7 bases short and J 1 base short, with 13 bases between. The CDR3 nucleotides are TGCAGCGCGGCACAAACAGGGAACACTGAAGCTTTCTTT. The encoded protein is CSAAQTGNTEAFF.

The chain combines TRBV28 with TRBJ2-7; 7 nucleotides match TRBD1. This CDR3 has 15 residues. J lost 2 bases, V lost 0 bases, and 4 bases had no gene match. Germline values: CDR1 MDHEN, CDR2 SYDVKM. In nucleotides, the CDR3 is TGTGCCAGCAGTTTATGGGCAGGGGGTACCTACGAGCAGTACTTC. As protein: CASSLWAGGTYEQYF.

The chain joins TRBV12-3 or TRBV12-4 to TRBJ1-2; a weak D match, TRBD1 (5 bases). This CDR3 is built from 12 residues. V dropped 4 bases and J dropped 10 bases, with 13 bases sitting between them. The CDR3 DNA reads as TGTGCCAGCAGTTCGACCGGGACGGACTACACCTTC. It yields the protein CASSSTGTDYTF.

The table lists this clonotype with a few counts. The chain recombines TRBV7-2 with TRBJ2-3; 11 bases are a match to TRBD1. This CDR3 comprises 16 residues. Losses at the gene ends were 5 bases for V and 6 bases for J; bases not matched to a gene: 10. The germline gives CDR1 SGHTA, CDR2 FQGNSA. The CDR3 bases are TGTGCCAGCAGCAGATGGGGACAGGGGGAATTGGATACGCAGTATTTT. It codes for CASSRWGQGELDTQYF.

The gene calls are TRBV12-3 or TRBV12-4 and TRBJ1-2; D is unresolved. Trimming removed 3 bases from V and 4 bases from J, with 9 bases in between. This CDR3 is 13 amino acids long. The CDR3 loop is CASSLIQSYGYTF. The CDR3 DNA follows: TGTGCCAGCAGTTTGATACAGAGCTATGGCTACACCTTC.

The chain uses TRBV29-1 and TRBJ1-1; tentatively, D is TRBD1 (5 bases). Trimming took 6 bases from V and 0 from J, leaving 14 bases between them. The CDR3 covers 14 residues. Germline V gene sequence: CDR1 SQVTM, CDR2 ANQGSEA. The CDR3 DNA follows: TGCAGCGTCGTCGACAGCCACTTGAACACTGAAGCTTTCTTT. This encodes CSVVDSHLNTEAFF.

The V gene is TRBV20-1, the J gene TRBJ2-7; D gene uncertain. Trimming stripped 6 bases from V and 1 base from J, with 10 bases between. The germline gives CDR1 DFQATT, CDR2 SNEGSKA (reference sequence). The CDR3 loop spans 12 amino acids. CDR3 sequence (DNA): TGCAGTGCCAGGTCACAGTCCTACGAGCAGTACTTC. It specifies CSARSQSYEQYF.

This clonotype has only a few counts. V is TRBV15 and J is TRBJ2-7, with 9 bases that match TRBD1. V was pared by 1 base and J by 4 bases, with 11 bases of the junction left unmatched. CDR1 and CDR2 from the germline V gene are LNHNV and YYDKDF (reference sequence). The CDR3 is made up of 17 amino acids. The CDR3 coding sequence is TGTGCCACCAGCAGAGCCACAGGACCCGGGACAGGGTACGAGCAGTACTTC. Its translation: CATSRATGPGTGYEQYF.

J is TRBJ2-5 and V is TRBV20-1; 8 bases agree with TRBD2. Germline V gene lookup returns CDR1 DFQATT and CDR2 SNEGSKA (reference sequence). With V trimmed by 5 bases and J by 1 base, 3 bases remained unmatched. The CDR3 length is 13 residues. CDR3 loop: CSAPTSGQETQYF. The CDR3 DNA follows: TGCAGTGCTCCTACTAGCGGCCAAGAGACCCAGTACTTC.

This clonotype was seen a handful of times. V is TRBV9 and J is TRBJ1-2; D is unresolved. V was pared by 0 bases and J by 8 bases, with 11 bases between. The length of the CDR3 is 13 residues. Germline V lookup: CDR1 SGDLS, CDR2 YYNGEE. CDR3 loop: CASSVVTAVGYTF. The CDR3, as DNA: TGTGCCAGCAGCGTAGTCACCGCCGTCGGCTACACCTTC.

V gene TRBV3-1 combines with J gene TRBJ1-3; no firm D call. The V gene lost 3 bases and the J gene lost 4 bases, with 10 bases spanning the gap. The CDR3 loop spans 14 amino acids. Per the germline V gene, CDR1 is LGHDT and CDR2 is YNNKEL (reference sequence). DNA of the CDR3: TGTGCCAGCAGCCAGGCCGGACGGGGAAACACCATATATTTT. Its translation: CASSQAGRGNTIYF.

This clonotype was seen more than once but under ten times. The chain carries TRBV7-2 and TRBJ2-3, with TRBD1 as a possible D gene (5 bases). Germline lookup yields CDR1 SGHTA and CDR2 FQGNSA. This CDR3 has 12 residues. Trimming pared 7 bases from V and 2 bases from J, leaving 7 bases between. CDR3 DNA sequence: TGTGCCAGCACAGGGATCACAGATACGCAGTATTTT. It yields the protein CASTGITDTQYF.

A few counts support this clonotype. This rearrangement joins TRBV30 to TRBJ1-4, with D perhaps matching TRBD1 (6 bases). Germline V gene data show CDR1 as GTSNPN and CDR2 as SVGIG (reference sequence). The CDR3 spans 12 residues. The V end lost 8 bases, the J end lost 7 bases, and 14 bases lay between the germline ends. CDR3 residues: CAGAGDSEKLFF. The CDR3 nucleotides are TGTGCCGGGGCAGGGGATTCTGAAAAACTGTTTTTT.

This clonotype was counted a few times. The gene calls are TRBV27 and TRBJ2-1; D is possibly TRBD2 (6 bases). The V gene's germline CDR1 is MNHEY and CDR2 SMNVEV (reference sequence). The length of the CDR3 is 15 residues. With 4 bases removed from V and 6 bases from J, the gap between germline ends came to 16 bases. CDR3 region: CASSSQGGGFNEQFF. As DNA, the CDR3 is TGTGCCAGCAGTTCCCAGGGAGGAGGCTTCAATGAGCAGTTCTTC.

This clonotype showed up just a few times. This rearrangement joins TRBV9 to TRBJ2-1, with TRBD2 matching over 7 bases. The germline V gene encodes CDR1 SGDLS and CDR2 YYNGEE. V gave up 2 bases and J gave up 6 bases; unmatched junction bases: 5. The CDR3 consists of 14 residues. The CDR3: CASSVGLVVNEQFF. For the CDR3, the DNA is TGTGCCAGCAGCGTTGGACTAGTAGTCAATGAGCAGTTCTTC.